Below, 15 T cell receptor beta chains from the same sample are listed, as sequenced in a study of blood T cell repertoires in COVID-19. TCRdb's copy holds only in-frame clones and misses some; the assay was immunoSEQ multiplex PCR. The sample shows about 260,000 clones, 85% to 90% of them seen only once. The sample was PBMCs or T cells enriched from blood (not recorded which). The source is a woman under 30 who had recovered from COVID-19.

The genes are TRBV4-1 and TRBJ1-2; no reliable D call. Germline V gene data show CDR1 as MGHRA and CDR2 as YSYEKL. The CDR3 consists of 16 residues. Trimming stripped 0 bases from V and 6 bases from J, with 17 bases between. The CDR3 sequence: CASSQDSGGRRNGYTF. The CDR3 coding sequence is TGCGCCAGCAGCCAAGATAGCGGCGGCCGGCGGAATGGCTACACCTTC.

The chain joins TRBV3-1 (or the pseudogene TRBV3-2) to TRBJ1-1; TRBD1 agrees at 10 bases. This CDR3 contains 14 residues. V gave up 4 bases and J gave up 3 bases; unmatched junction bases: 2. Germline CDR1 is LGHDT and CDR2 is YNNKEL (reference sequence). The CDR3 loop is CASSRGQGDTEAFF. As DNA, the CDR3 is TGTGCCAGCAGCCGCGGACAGGGGGACACTGAAGCTTTCTTT.

The chain combines TRBV23-1 with TRBJ2-5, with D perhaps matching TRBD1 (6 bases). TRBV23-1 is known as an ORF, though its function is uncertain. The CDR3 spans 13 residues. Trimming stripped 11 bases from V and 3 bases from J, with 16 bases between. The CDR3 loop reads CAVNGQPKETQYF. CDR3 nucleotide sequence: TGCGCCGTAAACGGACAGCCAAAAGAGACCCAGTACTTC.

The chain joins TRBV6-2 or TRBV6-3 to TRBJ1-2; D is undetermined. This CDR3 has 13 amino acids. Looked up from germline, CDR1 is MNHEY and CDR2 is SVGEGT. Trimming pared 6 bases from V and 8 bases from J, leaving 16 bases between. The CDR3 loop is CASSSARGQGYTF. The CDR3 DNA follows: TGTGCCAGCAGCTCGGCCCGGGGTCAGGGCTACACCTTC.

As for this clone: The sample carries other DNA sequences with the same CDR3. The chain links TRBV3-1 (or the pseudogene TRBV3-2) to TRBJ1-4; 10 nucleotides line up with TRBD1. The CDR3 is 15 amino acids. V dropped 3 bases and J dropped 4; count of bases not matched to a gene: 2. Germline V gene data show CDR1 as LGHDT and CDR2 as YNNKEL (reference sequence). This CDR3 is CASSHRTGGNEKLFF. In nucleotides, the CDR3 is TGTGCCAGCAGCCATCGGACAGGGGGTAATGAAAAACTGTTTTTT.

This clone was observed once. The gene calls are TRBV7-9 and TRBJ1-2; 8 bases are a match to TRBD1. The germline gives CDR1 SEHNR, CDR2 FQNEAQ (reference sequence). V lost 4 bases to trimming and J lost 5 bases; unmatched junction nucleotides: 12. The CDR3 is 16 amino acids. In nucleotides, the CDR3 is TGTGCCAGCAGCTCCACTACAGGGGGAAGGGGGTATGGCTACACCTTC. The encoded protein is CASSSTTGGRGYGYTF.

V is TRBV25-1 and J is TRBJ2-3, with TRBD2 matching over 9 bases. With V trimmed by 0 bases and J by 2 bases, 3 bases remained unmatched. The CDR3 extends over 16 amino acids. Germline V gives CDR1 MGHDK, CDR2 SYGVNS. The CDR3 sequence is CASSEYLAGYTDTQYF. The CDR3 DNA is TGTGCCAGCAGTGAATATCTAGCGGGATACACAGATACGCAGTATTTT.

V usage is TRBV19 and J usage is TRBJ2-1, with TRBD2 identical over 8 bases. This CDR3 has 13 residues. With 11 bases clipped from V and 2 bases from J, the junction kept 5 bases outside the gene matches. Germline CDR1 reads LNHDA; CDR2 reads SQIVND (reference sequence). The CDR3 DNA reads TGTGCCGCAGCGGGGGACGCCTACAATGAGCAGTTCTTC. Translating gives CAAAGDAYNEQFF.

The V call is TRBV18, the J call TRBJ2-1, with TRBD1 as a possible D gene (5 bases). CDR1 is KGHSH, CDR2 LQKENI, per germline. The length of the CDR3 is 16 residues. V shed 3 bases and J shed 0 bases, with 12 bases lying between them. CDR3 bases: TGTGCCAGCTCACCGACCAGGGCCAGCTCCTACAATGAGCAGTTCTTC. Residues: CASSPTRASSYNEQFF.

The chain is built from TRBV7-9 and TRBJ2-7; 9 nucleotides line up with TRBD2. CDR1 is SEHNR and CDR2 is FQNEAQ in the germline V gene (reference sequence). The V and J ends lost 7 bases and 6 bases, in that order; junction bases with no gene match: 4. This CDR3 spans 12 amino acids. For the CDR3, the DNA is TGTGCCAGCACACTAGCGGGTTCCGAGCAGTACTTC. Translation: CASTLAGSEQYF.

V is TRBV6-5 and J is TRBJ1-2, with no clear D. Germline CDR1 is MNHEY and CDR2 is SVGAGI. Deletions cut 8 bases from V and 4 bases from J, with 11 bases between. The CDR3 loop spans 12 amino acids. The CDR3 region is CASWTGFYGYTF. The CDR3 coding sequence is TGTGCCAGCTGGACGGGGTTCTATGGCTACACCTTC.

The chain combines TRBV15 with TRBJ1-2; no clear D gene. Germline V gene data show CDR1 as LNHNV and CDR2 as YYDKDF (reference sequence). V dropped 0 bases and J dropped 2 bases, with 10 bases sitting between them. CDR3 size: 15 residues. CDR3: CATSRDRTPNYGYTF. The CDR3 DNA is TGTGCCACCAGCAGAGACAGAACACCAAACTATGGCTACACCTTC. Looking up the rest from reference TRBV15 and TRBJ1-2 gives the full variable domain: DAMVIQNPRYQVTQFGKPVTLSCSQTLNHNVMYWYQQKSSQAPKLLFHYYDKDFNNEADTPDNFQSRRPNTSFCFLDIRSPGLGDTAMYLCATSRDRTPNYGYTFGSGTRLTVV.

The chain carries TRBV19 and TRBJ1-1; possibly TRBD1 for D (6 bases). Trimming stripped 1 base from V and 3 bases from J, with 18 bases between. CDR3 length: 17 residues. Per germline, CDR1 LNHDA and CDR2 SQIVND (reference sequence). The CDR3 reads CASSIVYPTGGYTEAFF. The CDR3 nucleotides read TGTGCCAGTAGTATAGTTTACCCGACAGGTGGTTACACTGAAGCTTTCTTT.

The chain couples TRBV29-1 to TRBJ1-2; 10 bases map to TRBD1. V was pared by 6 bases and J by 4 bases, with 8 bases of the junction left unmatched. Looked up from germline, CDR1 is SQVTM and CDR2 is ANQGSEA. The CDR3 runs to 14 residues. The CDR3 is CSVAGTGVGYGYTF. Written as DNA, the CDR3 is TGCAGCGTCGCCGGGACAGGGGTTGGCTATGGCTACACCTTC.

The chain couples TRBV28 to TRBJ2-1, with 8 nucleotides matching TRBD2. The CDR3 runs to 15 residues. Germline V gives CDR1 MDHEN, CDR2 SYDVKM. The V and J ends lost 2 bases and 8 bases, in that order; junction bases with no gene match: 8. CDR3 sequence reads: CASSLIGGAHHEQFF. The CDR3 DNA sequence: TGTGCCAGCAGTTTAATCGGGGGGGCCCACCATGAGCAGTTCTTC.